This T cell receptor (beta chain) derives from a study of T cells expressing NK-cell markers. Whole-study context: All TCR beta repertoires analysed originated from sorted CD3+CD56+NKG2C+, CD3+CD56+NKG2C- and CD3+CD56-NKG2C+ T cells. With respect to HCMV, most of the eight sequenced donors were seropositive, and one was seronegative.

Beta-chain TCR cDNA was generated via 5'RACE template switching with UMIs. TCRdb re-called the 5' RACE reads; every CDR3 protein appears as one record, without DNA. In all, the sample yields roughly 390,000 distinct CDR3 sequences. Concerning this clonotype itself: The antigen remains unidentified.

Study-level findings and limits: Whether expanded NKG2C+ T cell clones were HCMV-specific remained unclear.

The CDR3 is made up of 11 amino acids. The chain joins TRBV12-3 or TRBV12-4 to TRBJ1-6. Sequencing input: blood T cells: a sorted CD56 or NKG2C T cell subset, CD4+ or CD8+ T cells, or bulk PBMC T cells (not recorded which). This sequence was found in a woman aged 50 to 60 in good health. CDR3 sequence: CASSWGEALHF.